This TCR beta chain was found in a study of lung T cells in sarcoidosis with Löfgren's syndrome. Study in general: Löfgren's syndrome patients were the main repertoire analysis focus.

Study-level points and caveats: TRBV2 was the preferred pairing partner of TRAV12-1, with similar CDR3s. These T cells possibly recognize a putative, unidentified sarcoidosis-associated antigen.

As regards this clonotype: Its target is not known. Possible read error: a much larger clone is one base away.

V was trimmed by 1 base and J by 4 bases, leaving 16 bases between them. CDR3 length: 16 amino acids. The germline gives CDR1 SGHTA, CDR2 FQGNSA. TCRdb itself ran the reads through MiXCR, one entry per CDR3 protein. This table has around 9,600 distinct CDR3 sequences, about 20% appearing once. This rearrangement joins TRBV7-2 to TRBJ2-5, with D tentatively TRBD2 (5 bases). The sequenced material came from CD4+ T cells from bronchoalveolar lavage. The clonotype comes from a human donor with sarcoidosis (Löfgren's syndrome or another form), or a control subject (not recorded which). In DNA form, the CDR3 reads TGTGCCAGCAGCTTAGTGGCAGAGGGCGTCTCAGAGACCCAGTACTTC. Translating gives CASSLVAEGVSETQYF.